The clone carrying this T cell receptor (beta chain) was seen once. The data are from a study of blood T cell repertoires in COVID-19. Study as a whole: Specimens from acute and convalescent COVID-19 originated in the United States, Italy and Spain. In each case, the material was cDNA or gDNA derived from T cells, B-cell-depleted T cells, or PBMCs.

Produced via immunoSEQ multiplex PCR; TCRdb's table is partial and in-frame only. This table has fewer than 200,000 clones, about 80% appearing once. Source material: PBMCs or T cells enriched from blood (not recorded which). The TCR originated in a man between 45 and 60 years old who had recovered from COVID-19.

The CDR3 sequence: CASSLGAYGGNQPQHF. The CDR3 coding sequence is TGTGCCAGCAGCTTAGGGGCCTACGGGGGCAATCAGCCCCAGCATTTT. The chain uses TRBV7-2 and TRBJ1-5; D ambiguous. Germline V lookup: CDR1 SGHTA, CDR2 FQGNSA. The CDR3 extends over 16 amino acids. V dropped 1 base and J dropped 2 bases, with 12 bases sitting between them.